This TCR beta chain was identified in a study of blood T cell repertoires in COVID-19. Across the whole study: Collection of acute and convalescent COVID-19 samples took place in the United States, Italy and Spain.

Per the germline V gene, CDR1 is LNHDA and CDR2 is SQIVND (reference sequence). Unmatched junction bases numbered 6, after V lost 0 bases and J lost 4 bases. The CDR3 consists of 16 residues. Per the original data handling: Reference gene primers were amplified, and this amplification served to estimate nucleated cell counts. The table came from immunoSEQ multiplex PCR; TCRdb's copy has only in-frame clones and leaves some out. V and J calls and clone size are given by that table; D and trimming were obtained from the DNA. The data contain 200,000 to 300,000 clones, 70% to 90% of them singletons. Source material: PBMCs or T cells enriched from blood (not recorded which). The TCR comes from a woman between 40 and 55 years old with acute COVID-19. The rearrangement joins TRBV19 to TRBJ1-2, with 9 positions matching TRBD1. CDR3 amino acids: CASSIEGQGVIYGYTF. The CDR3 bases are TGTGCCAGTAGTATAGAGGGACAGGGTGTCATCTATGGCTACACCTTC. The full variable domain, in which reference TRBV19 and TRBJ1-2 provide the parts outside the CDR3, is DGGITQSPKYLFRKEGQNVTLSCEQNLNHDAMYWYRQDPGQGLRLIYYSQIVNDFQKGDIAEGYSVSREKKESFPLTVTSAQKNPTAFYLCASSIEGQGVIYGYTFGSGTRLTVV.